This T cell receptor (beta chain) was sequenced during a study of response to subunit inactivated influenza vaccine. Germline CDR1 and CDR2: SGHRS and YFSETQ. V dropped 3 bases and J dropped 5; count of bases not matched to a gene: 3. CDR3 length: 13 amino acids. For this clonotype: Its target is unknown.

One entry per CDR3 protein, called by TCRdb with MiXCR from the RT-PCR reads. The table includes a few hundred thousand distinct CDR3 sequences, approximately 14% detected once. Study-wide results and caveats: The study's authors posited that every seasonal influenza vaccination enlists few new T cells.

This specimen consisted of PBMCs from blood, obtained about 13 days after vaccination. The TCR comes from a man in his forties or fifties who received an inactivated influenza vaccine. The V and J genes are TRBV5-1 and TRBJ2-3, with 7 bases that match TRBD1. CDR3 nucleotides: TGCGCCAGCAGCTACCACAGGGGAGATACGCAGTATTTT. It translates to CASSYHRGDTQYF. Variable domain in full (rest from reference TRBV5-1 and TRBJ2-3): KAGVTQTPRYLIKTRGQQVTLSCSPISGHRSVSWYQQTPGQGLQFLFEYFSETQRNKGNFPGRFSGRQFSNSRSEMNVSTLELGDSALYLCASSYHRGDTQYFGPGTRLTVL.